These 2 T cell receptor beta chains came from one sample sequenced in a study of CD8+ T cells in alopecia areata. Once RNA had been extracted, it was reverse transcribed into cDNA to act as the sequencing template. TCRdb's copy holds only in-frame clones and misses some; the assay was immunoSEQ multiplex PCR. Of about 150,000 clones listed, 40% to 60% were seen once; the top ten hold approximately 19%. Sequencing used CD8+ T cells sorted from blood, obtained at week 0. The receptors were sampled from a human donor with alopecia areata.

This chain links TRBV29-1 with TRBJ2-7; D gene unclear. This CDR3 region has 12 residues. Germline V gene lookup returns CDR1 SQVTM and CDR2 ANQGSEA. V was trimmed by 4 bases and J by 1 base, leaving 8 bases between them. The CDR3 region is CSVGLESYEQYF. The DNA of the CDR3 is TGCAGCGTTGGCCTAGAGTCCTACGAGCAGTACTTC.

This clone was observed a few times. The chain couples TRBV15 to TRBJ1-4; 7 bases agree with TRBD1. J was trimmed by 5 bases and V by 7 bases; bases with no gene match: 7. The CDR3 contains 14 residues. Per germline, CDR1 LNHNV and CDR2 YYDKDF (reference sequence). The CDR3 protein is CATTAGQANEKLFF. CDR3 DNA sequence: TGTGCCACCACCGCCGGACAGGCGAATGAAAAACTGTTTTTT.